Shown below are 21 T cell receptor beta chains from a single sample sequenced in a study of blood T cells in healthy people across ages. Together with a sample-barcoded 5' primer, a J-beta primer mix was included in a second PCR lasting roughly 6 to 12 cycles. In TCRdb, the 5' RACE reads were re-called with MiXCR into one record per CDR3 protein. The table includes approximately 1,100,000 distinct CDR3 sequences, more than 35% detected once. The material sequenced was blood. Receptors were obtained from a woman aged 55-70 years in good health.

This clonotype was seen more than once but under ten times. The chain employs TRBV7-3 and TRBJ2-1, with D maybe TRBD2 (6 bases). Trimming cost V 5 bases and J 11 bases, with 16 bases left between them. This CDR3 spans 13 amino acids. CDR1 and CDR2 from the germline V gene are SGHTA and FQGTGA. DNA of the CDR3: TGTGCCAGCAGCATCGGGACTCGGGAACAGCAGTTCTTC. The encoded protein is CASSIGTREQQFF.

This clonotype came up many times. The chain links TRBV27 to TRBJ2-3, with a weak D call TRBD2 (6 bases). CDR3 size: 13 residues. Germline lookup yields CDR1 MNHEY and CDR2 SMNVEV (reference sequence). V dropped 3 bases and J dropped 6 bases, with 10 bases sitting between them. The CDR3 region is CASSLGSGDTQYF. The CDR3 DNA follows: TGTGCCAGCAGTTTGGGTAGCGGTGATACGCAGTATTTT.

The chain couples TRBV25-1 to TRBJ1-2; D is perhaps TRBD1 (5 bases). Trimming took off 5 bases at V and 6 bases at J, with 16 bases between the two ends. This CDR3 region has 14 residues. CDR1 MGHDK and CDR2 SYGVNS come from the germline V gene. The CDR3 region is CASSPQQGRNGYTF. The CDR3 DNA is TGTGCCAGCAGTCCCCAGCAGGGACGGAATGGCTACACCTTC.

The chain couples TRBV27 to TRBJ1-6; no clear D. CDR3 length equals 15 residues. CDR1 MNHEY and CDR2 SMNVEV come from the germline V gene (reference sequence). V was pared by 1 base and J by 9 bases, with 13 bases between. In nucleotides, the CDR3 is TGTGCCAGCAGTTTATTGACATCATCGCGTTCACCCCTCCACTTT. Encoded protein: CASSLLTSSRSPLHF.

The J gene is TRBJ2-7, the V gene TRBV6-1, with a weak D call TRBD2 (5 bases). Trimming took 1 base from V and 0 from J, leaving 10 bases between them. This CDR3 spans 15 amino acids. Germline V gene data show CDR1 as MNHNS and CDR2 as SASEGT. DNA of the CDR3: TGTGCCAGCAGTGAAGTAGCGCAGAGCTCCTACGAGCAGTACTTC. Its protein product is CASSEVAQSSYEQYF.

This clonotype turned up a few times. V is TRBV5-1 and J is TRBJ2-1; 7 bases map to TRBD1. Trimming took 4 bases from V and 7 from J; bases not matched to a gene: 8. The CDR3 has 14 residues. From germline, CDR1 is SGHRS and CDR2 YFSETQ. The DNA of the CDR3 is TGCGCCAGCAGCGCCGGGACAGCCTTTAATGAGCAGTTCTTC. It is translated as CASSAGTAFNEQFF.

Worth noting for this clonotype: A much bigger clone sits one base away, suggesting this may be a read error. V is TRBV20-1 and J is TRBJ1-2, with D possibly matching TRBD1 (6 bases). The CDR3 totals 12 residues. Germline-derived CDR1 and CDR2 are DFQATT and SNEGSKA (reference sequence). The CDR3 protein is CSAREDSYGYIF. For the CDR3, the DNA is TGCAGTGCTAGAGAGGACAGCTATGGCTACATCTTC.

The chain employs TRBV7-2 and TRBJ2-7; a possible D gene is TRBD2 (6 bases). The CDR3 is made up of 13 amino acids. Germline V gene sequence: CDR1 SGHTA, CDR2 FQGNSA. Trimming removed 5 bases at V and 2 bases at J, with 10 bases between. CDR3 loop: CASSGTWTYEQYF. The CDR3 DNA sequence: TGTGCCAGCAGCGGGACTTGGACCTACGAGCAGTACTTC.

This clonotype was found a few times. V usage is TRBV6-5 and J usage is TRBJ2-3; 13 positions agree with TRBD2. V lost 5 bases to trimming and J lost 2 bases; unmatched junction nucleotides: 4. This CDR3 has 16 residues. In germline, CDR1 is MNHEY, CDR2 SVGAGI. CDR3 DNA: TGTGCCAGCAGTCGGACTAGCGGGAGTCCCACAGATACGCAGTATTTT. This encodes CASSRTSGSPTDTQYF.

This clonotype was found a few times. The DNA for the CDR3 is TGCGCCAGCAGCGACACAGGGGGCGGTCAGCCCCAGCATTTT. Translation: CASSDTGGGQPQHF. The chain combines TRBV5-1 with TRBJ1-5; 9 bases fit TRBD1. V lost 4 bases and J lost 6; bases outside the gene matches: 5. Germline CDR1 SGHRS, CDR2 YFSETQ. The CDR3 contains 14 residues.

The chain carries TRBV2 and TRBJ2-7; 12 nucleotides align to TRBD2. Germline V gives CDR1 SNHLY, CDR2 FYNNEI. The CDR3 extends over 14 amino acids. After removal of 9 bases from V and 7 bases from J, the junction contained 10 bases not matched to a gene. The CDR3 protein is CASGTSGFYNEQYF. CDR3 nucleotide sequence: TGTGCCAGTGGGACTAGCGGGTTTTACAATGAGCAGTACTTC.

The chain has TRBV6-5 and TRBJ2-7; 9 positions agree with TRBD1. The CDR3 extends over 13 amino acids. The V gene's germline CDR1 is MNHEY and CDR2 SVGAGI. Unmatched junction bases numbered 5, after V lost 10 bases and J lost 1 base. DNA for the CDR3: TGTGCCACCCACGGGACAGGGTCCTACGAGCAGTACTTC. Protein product: CATHGTGSYEQYF.

This chain uses TRBV29-1 with TRBJ2-1; TRBD2 is a possible D gene (5 bases). Germline CDR1 reads SQVTM; CDR2 reads ANQGSEA. V was shortened by 4 bases and J by 13 bases, with 17 bases between the two germline ends. The CDR3 runs 12 residues. CDR3 sequence reads: CSVASSPFIQFF. CDR3 coding DNA: TGCAGCGTTGCGTCTAGCCCCTTCATCCAGTTCTTC.

There are a few counts of this clonotype. V gene TRBV29-1 combines with J gene TRBJ2-3, with D perhaps matching TRBD2 (6 bases). Per the germline V gene, CDR1 is SQVTM and CDR2 is ANQGSEA. The CDR3 runs 12 residues. CDR3 residues: CSGGQQTDTQYF. The DNA of the CDR3 is TGCAGTGGAGGGCAGCAAACAGATACGCAGTATTTT.

The count of this clonotype is one. The chain couples TRBV10-3 to TRBJ2-2; D perhaps matches TRBD1 (6 bases). Germline V gene sequence: CDR1 ENHRY, CDR2 SYGVKD. The CDR3 consists of 15 residues. Trimming took off 5 bases at V and 8 bases at J, with 18 bases between the two ends. CDR3 coding DNA: TGTGCCATCAGTCCGACTCAGGGGAACGAAGGGGAGCTGTTTTTT. It codes for CAISPTQGNEGELFF.

The chain employs TRBV12-3 or TRBV12-4 and TRBJ2-5, with 8 bases fitting TRBD2. V was clipped by 1 base and J by 7 bases; unmatched bases: 11. The CDR3 has 16 residues. The chain's CDR3 is CASSLGASGYLRTQYF. The CDR3 DNA follows: TGTGCCAGCAGTTTAGGGGCTAGCGGGTACCTAAGGACCCAGTACTTC.

There are a few counts of this clonotype. This chain links TRBV5-1 with TRBJ2-1; D is uncertain. V was pared by 0 bases and J by 6 bases, with 13 bases between. Germline V gene lookup returns CDR1 SGHRS and CDR2 YFSETQ. The CDR3 is 15 amino acids. The CDR3 protein is CASSLDLKHRNEQFF. The CDR3 DNA sequence: TGCGCCAGCAGCTTGGATCTGAAGCACCGCAATGAGCAGTTCTTC.

The chain has TRBV19 and TRBJ2-1; 14 bases agree with TRBD2. The germline gives CDR1 LNHDA, CDR2 SQIVND (reference sequence). Trimming removed 7 bases from V and 6 bases from J; junction bases left unmatched: 14. This CDR3 has 18 residues. The CDR3 reads CASTPIRGLAGASNEQFF. The CDR3 nucleotides are TGTGCCAGTACTCCCATCAGGGGACTAGCGGGAGCTTCCAATGAGCAGTTCTTC.

The sample holds a few counts of this clonotype. V is TRBV18 and J is TRBJ2-7; 14 positions agree with TRBD2. CDR1 and CDR2 from the germline V gene are KGHSH and LQKENI. Trimming at V came to 4 bases and at J to 6 bases, leaving 5 bases not matched to a gene. The CDR3 length is 15 residues. The CDR3 DNA is TGTGCCAGCTCACTCACGGGACTAGCGGGAGTCGAGCAGTACTTC. Protein sequence: CASSLTGLAGVEQYF.

This chain uses TRBV29-1 with TRBJ2-1; D is unresolved. The J call could be wrong; TRBJ2-7 is a better fit for the DNA end. Germline V gene sequence: CDR1 SQVTM, CDR2 ANQGSEA. This CDR3 spans 12 amino acids. The CDR3 reads CSVEDRYNEQYF. The CDR3 DNA is TGCAGCGTTGAAGATCGGTACAATGAGCAGTACTTC.

The J gene is TRBJ2-1, the V gene TRBV29-1, with 8 bases aligning to TRBD1. Germline trimming cut 7 bases from V and 4 bases from J; bases unmatched to any gene: 12. The CDR3 extends over 15 amino acids. CDR1 is SQVTM and CDR2 is ANQGSEA in the germline V gene. The CDR3 protein is CSAAGRGLSYNEQFF. CDR3 bases: TGCAGCGCGGCGGGCAGGGGGCTATCATACAATGAGCAGTTCTTC.